These 30 T cell receptor beta chains came from one sample sequenced in a study of PD-1 blockade in classical Hodgkin lymphoma. Every patient experienced relapse after autologous stem cell transplantation, and brentuximab vedotin exposure varied. Profiling relied on immunoSEQ multiplex PCR, and the TCRdb table lists in-frame clones only, not all of them. The sample includes more than 140,000 clones, just under 80% of them seen just once. This material consisted of peripheral blood mononuclear cells (PBMCs), taken before the second cycle of nivolumab. The receptor source for this set is a human donor with classical Hodgkin lymphoma.

This CDR3 reads CASSLQGVTEAFF. In DNA, the CDR3 is TGTGCCAGCAGCTTACAGGGGGTCACTGAAGCTTTCTTT. This sequence joins TRBV7-9 and TRBJ1-1; 7 positions match TRBD1. Germline CDR1 reads SEHNR; CDR2 reads FQNEAQ (reference sequence). V dropped 2 bases and J dropped 4; count of bases not matched to a gene: 1. This CDR3 comprises 13 residues.

The V and J genes are TRBV18 and TRBJ1-1, with 8 positions matching TRBD1. This CDR3 is 15 amino acids long. The germline V gene encodes CDR1 KGHSH and CDR2 LQKENI. The junction had 5 bases not matched to a gene; V was cut back by 4 bases and J by 1 base. The CDR3 loop reads CASSLGQGQNTEAFF. The CDR3 nucleotides are TGTGCCAGCTCACTAGGACAGGGTCAGAACACTGAAGCTTTCTTT.

The rearrangement links TRBV11-1 to TRBJ2-7, with D possibly TRBD2 on 7 matching bases. CDR1 SGHAT and CDR2 FQDESV come from the germline V gene (reference sequence). This CDR3 comprises 14 residues. Trimming removed 5 bases at V and 6 bases at J, with 17 bases between. CDR3 nucleotides: TGTGCCAGCAGCATGGGAGGGGGGGTTGGCGAGCAGTACTTC. Translated, it gives CASSMGGGVGEQYF.

The rearrangement uses TRBV5-3 and TRBJ2-3; 12 bases match TRBD2. TRBV5-3 is marked as an open reading frame, function uncertain. J gave up 6 bases and V 4 bases, and 12 bases lay outside the gene matches. This CDR3 has 17 residues. The CDR3: CARSLGDAGTSGDTQYF. CDR3 nucleotides: TGTGCCAGAAGCCTTGGTGATGCCGGGACTAGCGGGGATACGCAGTATTTT.

The genes are TRBV29-1 and TRBJ2-4; maybe TRBD1 (6 bases). The CDR3 contains 15 residues. The germline V gene has CDR1 SQVTM and CDR2 ANQGSEA. V lost 5 bases and J 9 bases, leaving 23 bases between the germline ends. CDR3 DNA sequence: TGCAGCGTTTCCACTATAACCAGGGGACGGGTCATTCAGTACTTC. It codes for CSVSTITRGRVIQYF.

The genes are TRBV6-4 and TRBJ2-3; D is perhaps TRBD2 (5 bases). CDR3 length: 13 residues. Trimming removed 2 bases at V and 9 bases at J, with 12 bases between. From germline, CDR1 is MRHNA and CDR2 SNTAGT. The CDR3 DNA sequence: TGTGCCAGCAGTGACCCTAACACGGGGACGCAGTATTTT. Translation gives CASSDPNTGTQYF.

The CDR3 loop reads CASSQGFNYGYTF. The DNA for the CDR3 is TGTGCCAGCAGCCAGGGATTTAACTATGGCTACACCTTC. The rearrangement uses TRBV5-6 and TRBJ1-2; a weak D match, TRBD1 (5 bases). The CDR3 has 13 residues. Trimming cost V 4 bases and J 1 base, with 8 bases left between them. Germline CDR1 and CDR2: SGHDT and YYEEEE.

The CDR3 nucleotides are TGTGCCATCCGGGATGGACTAGCGGGCACAGATACGCAGTATTTT. Its protein product is CAIRDGLAGTDTQYF. The chain uses TRBV10-3 and TRBJ2-3; 10 nucleotides align to TRBD2. V gave up 8 bases and J gave up 1 base; unmatched junction bases: 6. From germline, CDR1 is ENHRY and CDR2 SYGVKD. This CDR3 has 15 amino acids.

This clone was recorded many times. The CDR3 coding sequence is TGTGCCAGCAGCTTATATGGTTGGGCACAATCCCAGGGGGTTAACACTGAAGCTTTCTTT. This gives the protein CASSLYGWAQSQGVNTEAFF. This chain connects TRBV7-6 to TRBJ1-1, with TRBD1 identical over 7 bases. The V gene's germline CDR1 is SGHVS and CDR2 FNYEAQ. The CDR3 covers 20 residues. V shed 2 bases and J 2 bases; nucleotides not matched to a gene: 20.

V is TRBV9 and J is TRBJ2-3, with D unclear. CDR3 length: 14 amino acids. Germline V gives CDR1 SGDLS, CDR2 YYNGEE. Trimming took 0 bases from V and 2 from J, leaving 7 bases between them. CDR3 amino acids: CASSVATVTDTQYF. The DNA of the CDR3 is TGTGCCAGCAGCGTAGCTACGGTCACAGATACGCAGTATTTT.

In regard to this clone: Additional DNA sequences in this sample encode the identical CDR3. The chain recombines TRBV9 with TRBJ2-5; no reliable D call. The CDR3 spans 14 residues. V shed 0 bases and J shed 2 bases, with 8 bases lying between them. In germline, CDR1 is SGDLS, CDR2 YYNGEE. Written as DNA, the CDR3 is TGTGCCAGCAGCGTAGGTTCAAGACAAGAGACCCAGTACTTC. Protein: CASSVGSRQETQYF.

The gene calls are TRBV6-5 and TRBJ1-2; TRBD1 is a possible D gene (6 bases). The CDR3 is 14 residues long. CDR1 and CDR2 from the germline V gene are MNHEY and SVGAGI. Between the trimmed V and J ends, which lost 6 bases and 3 bases, there was a span of 14 bases. The CDR3 DNA reads as TGTGCCAGCAGGCCCTGGACAGACGACTATGGCTACACCTTC. Translation gives CASRPWTDDYGYTF.

This clone was detected a few times. The rearrangement joins TRBV6-6 to TRBJ1-1; D may be TRBD1 (6 bases). The V gene lost 7 bases and the J gene lost 4 bases, with 13 bases spanning the gap. Per the germline V gene, CDR1 is MNHNY and CDR2 is SVGAGI (reference sequence). The CDR3 is 13 residues long. The CDR3 is CASIGQGLTEAFF. CDR3 DNA: TGTGCCAGCATCGGCCAGGGGCTCACTGAAGCTTTCTTT.

The rearrangement links TRBV5-6 to TRBJ1-6; TRBD1 matches at 7 bases. Looked up from germline, CDR1 is SGHDT and CDR2 is YYEEEE. This CDR3 has 14 residues. V gave up 4 bases and J gave up 4 bases; unmatched junction bases: 2. CDR3 DNA sequence: TGTGCCAGCAGCCCAGGGGGGTATAATTCACCCCTCCACTTT. It yields the protein CASSPGGYNSPLHF.

V usage is TRBV7-3 and J usage is TRBJ1-4; D uncertain. This CDR3 comprises 15 residues. The germline V gene has CDR1 SGHTA and CDR2 FQGTGA. V lost 2 bases and J 3 bases, leaving 10 bases between the germline ends. The CDR3 DNA reads as TGTGCCAGCAGCTTACAGGCAGGTCCTAATGAAAAACTGTTTTTT. Amino acid sequence: CASSLQAGPNEKLFF.

The V call is TRBV18, the J call TRBJ2-7; TRBD2 agrees at 8 bases. J gave up 0 bases and V 5 bases, and 6 bases lay outside the gene matches. CDR1 is KGHSH and CDR2 is LQKENI in the germline V gene. This CDR3 comprises 15 residues. The CDR3 here is CASSTDGGVSYEQYF. The CDR3 DNA follows: TGTGCCAGCTCAACTGACGGGGGGGTCTCCTACGAGCAGTACTTC.

This chain's CDR3 is CASSTDYNEQFF. The CDR3 coding sequence is TGTGCCAGCAGTACGGACTACAATGAGCAGTTCTTC. This chain uses TRBV2 with TRBJ2-1; D uncertain. Germline CDR1 and CDR2: SNHLY and FYNNEI. The CDR3 length is 12 residues. Between the trimmed V and J ends, which lost 5 bases and 3 bases, there was a span of 5 bases.

The genes are TRBV5-6 and TRBJ1-1; TRBD1 agrees at 9 bases. The V gene's germline CDR1 is SGHDT and CDR2 YYEEEE. Trimming took 0 bases from V and 5 from J; bases not matched to a gene: 5. The CDR3 is 15 amino acids. The chain's CDR3 is CASSLVTGGRTEAFF. CDR3 sequence (DNA): TGTGCCAGCAGCTTGGTGACAGGGGGTCGGACTGAAGCTTTCTTT.

The V gene is TRBV19, the J gene TRBJ2-2; 11 nucleotides line up with TRBD2. This CDR3 contains 15 residues. The germline CDR1 and CDR2 sequences are LNHDA and SQIVND (reference sequence). V lost 4 bases to trimming and J lost 4 bases; unmatched junction nucleotides: 2. The CDR3 DNA follows: TGTGCCAGTAGTAGGCTAGCGGGGGGCACCGGGGAGCTGTTTTTT. Its protein is CASSRLAGGTGELFF.

The rearrangement uses TRBV4-1 and TRBJ2-3; TRBD2 matches at 10 bases. The length of the CDR3 is 19 residues. J was trimmed by 5 bases and V by 3 bases; bases with no gene match: 17. Germline loops: CDR1 MGHRA, CDR2 YSYEKL. The CDR3 spells CASSHGGRRPSGRLDTQYF. The CDR3 region has the DNA TGCGCCAGCAGCCATGGGGGTCGGCGGCCTAGCGGGAGACTAGATACGCAGTATTTT.

This clone has just one count. This chain uses TRBV19 with TRBJ1-4; D uncertain. The CDR3 covers 15 residues. Germline V gene data show CDR1 as LNHDA and CDR2 as SQIVND (reference sequence). V shed 2 bases and J shed 7 bases, with 14 bases lying between them. CDR3 nucleotides: TGTGCCAGTAGTATAAGTTTTCGACGCACTGAAAAACTGTTTTTT. It codes for CASSISFRRTEKLFF.

This chain joins TRBV6-6 and TRBJ1-2; 7 positions agree with TRBD1. V lost 7 bases and J lost 2; bases outside the gene matches: 13. This CDR3 is built from 16 residues. The germline CDR1 and CDR2 sequences are MNHNY and SVGAGI (reference sequence). CDR3: CASNLRPTGKNYGYTF. CDR3 coding DNA: TGTGCCAGCAATTTAAGACCGACAGGGAAAAACTATGGCTACACCTTC.

This chain connects TRBV6-6 to TRBJ1-2; D perhaps matches TRBD1 (5 bases). Trimming took 6 bases from V and 8 from J, leaving 19 bases between them. The CDR3 runs 14 residues. In germline, CDR1 is MNHNY, CDR2 SVGAGI (reference sequence). The CDR3: CASSLLGQAGGYTF. CDR3 DNA: TGTGCCAGCAGCCTCCTCGGGCAGGCAGGGGGCTACACCTTC.

This clone was found once. The chain has TRBV5-1 and TRBJ2-7; 8 bases fit TRBD1. CDR1 SGHRS and CDR2 YFSETQ come from the germline V gene. After removal of 0 bases from V and 3 bases from J, the junction contained 2 bases not matched to a gene. The CDR3 has 14 amino acids. The CDR3 region has the DNA TGCGCCAGCAGCTTGGTTGGACAGGGCTACGAGCAGTACTTC. This encodes CASSLVGQGYEQYF.

A word on this clone: Other nucleotide sequences from this sample produce the same CDR3. The chain carries TRBV6-5 and TRBJ1-1; D gene uncertain. Germline V lookup: CDR1 MNHEY, CDR2 SVGAGI. Trimming took off 2 bases at V and 0 bases at J, with 4 bases between the two ends. The CDR3 loop spans 13 amino acids. This CDR3 reads CASSYSMNTEAFF. The CDR3 nucleotides are TGTGCCAGCAGTTACAGTATGAACACTGAAGCTTTCTTT.

V is TRBV27 and J is TRBJ2-3; D is perhaps TRBD1 or TRBD2 (5 bases each). The germline V gene encodes CDR1 MNHEY and CDR2 SMNVEV (reference sequence). Trimming removed 6 bases from V and 5 bases from J, with 12 bases in between. CDR3 length: 13 residues. CDR3 amino acids: CASRRGAEDTQYF. In nucleotides, the CDR3 is TGTGCCAGCAGGAGAGGGGCGGAAGATACGCAGTATTTT.

The gene calls are TRBV5-1 and TRBJ2-2; tentatively, D is TRBD1 (5 bases). The CDR3 loop spans 12 amino acids. The germline V and J ends were trimmed by 4 bases and 7 bases, with 8 bases remaining between them. In germline, CDR1 is SGHRS, CDR2 YFSETQ. The CDR3 DNA sequence: TGCGCCAGCAGCCAGGGTGGCGGGGAGCTGTTTTTT. Its translation: CASSQGGGELFF.

The chain recombines TRBV7-2 with TRBJ2-7; TRBD1 matches at 8 bases. Germline V gene lookup returns CDR1 SGHTA and CDR2 FQGNSA. The CDR3 is made up of 15 amino acids. V gave up 7 bases and J gave up 0 bases; unmatched junction bases: 8. CDR3 bases: TGTGCCAGCACCTTGGGACAGGCAAGCTCCTACGAGCAGTACTTC. This gives the protein CASTLGQASSYEQYF. Supplemented by reference TRBV7-2 and TRBJ2-7, the full variable domain reads GAGVSQSPSNKVTEKGKDVELRCDPISGHTALYWYRQSLGQGLEFLIYFQGNSAPDKSGLPSDRFSAERTGGSVSTLTIQRTQQEDSAVYLCASTLGQASSYEQYFGPGTRLTVT.

This rearrangement joins TRBV7-3 to TRBJ2-1; 9 nucleotides agree with TRBD2. The CDR3 runs 18 residues. Germline V gene lookup returns CDR1 SGHTA and CDR2 FQGTGA. The V and J ends lost 2 bases and 6 bases, in that order; junction bases with no gene match: 14. CDR3 sequence (DNA): TGTGCCAGCAGCTTATCTGCTAGCGGGATGGGGGCACGCAATGAGCAGTTCTTC. This gives the protein CASSLSASGMGARNEQFF.

This clone has only one observation. This chain uses TRBV4-2 with TRBJ2-1, with D possibly matching TRBD2 (5 bases). Trimming took 3 bases from V and 12 from J, leaving 15 bases between them. CDR3 size: 13 residues. Germline V gene lookup returns CDR1 LGHNA and CDR2 YNFKEQ. The CDR3 spells CASSQSGGDGQFF. The CDR3 coding sequence is TGTGCCAGCAGCCAGAGCGGCGGAGATGGGCAGTTCTTC.